A selection of T cell receptor beta chains follows, all from one sample in a study of Graves' ophthalmopathy and Graves' hyperthyroidism. MiXCR, applied by TCRdb to the multiplex PCR reads, yields one record per CDR3 protein. In the table there are roughly 500,000 distinct CDR3 sequences, about 15% of which are singletons. The sequencing input was blood. Receptors were obtained from a woman in her 30s with Graves' ophthalmopathy. Both conserved end residues are part of each CDR3. The D gene is left open where the match is weak. For some rows the clone size is stated as once, few or many, or as a class when expanded; others skip it.

>TRBJ2-7|TRBV7-8|TRBD1|many
CASSIRDSSYEQYF
TGTGCCAGCAGCATAAGGGACAGCAGCTACGAGCAGTACTTC
>TRBJ2-2|TRBV19|NA|NA
CASSTPGKTGELFF
TGTGCCAGTAGTACCCCCGGCAAGACCGGGGAGCTGTTTTTT
>TRBJ2-7|TRBV12-3/TRBV12-4|TRBD1|many
CASSAGQGVAYEQYF
TGTGCCAGTTCGGCAGGACAGGGGGTTGCCTACGAGCAGTACTTC
>TRBJ2-7|TRBV30|NA|many
CAWSDGTQEQYF
TGTGCCTGGAGTGATGGGACGCAGGAGCAGTACTTC
>TRBJ2-5|TRBV7-2|NA|many
CASGAGTAQYF
TGTGCCAGCGGGGCTGGAACGGCCCAGTACTTC
>TRBJ1-2|TRBV28|NA|many
CASIREHLNYGYTF
TGTGCCAGCATCCGGGAGCATCTTAACTATGGCTACACCTTC
>TRBJ1-1|TRBV5-1|TRBD1|few
CASSLEGRGHTEAFF
TGCGCCAGCAGCTTGGAGGGGAGGGGGCACACTGAAGCTTTCTTT
>TRBJ1-1|TRBV7-8|NA|NA
CASSLSWGENTEAFF
TGTGCCAGCAGCTTATCGTGGGGAGAGAACACTGAAGCTTTCTTT
>TRBJ2-7|TRBV28|NA|many
CASSPSTGTQSSYEQYF
TGTGCCAGCAGTCCTTCTACCGGGACACAGAGCTCCTACGAGCAGTACTTC
>TRBJ1-6|TRBV20-1|NA|many
CSAFGRGNSPLHF
TGCAGTGCGTTCGGTAGGGGGAATTCACCCCTCCACTTT
>TRBJ2-7|TRBV11-1|NA|many
CASSLARSDPSYEQYF
TGTGCCAGCAGCTTAGCGCGGTCGGACCCCTCCTACGAGCAGTACTTC
>TRBJ2-7|TRBV6-5|TRBD1|few
CASSYSRWDRVREQYF
TGTGCCAGCAGTTACTCGAGGTGGGACAGGGTTCGGGAGCAGTACTTC
>TRBJ1-5|TRBV3-1|TRBD1|many
CASSQTGVYGQPQHF
TGTGCCAGCAGCCAGACAGGGGTGTACGGTCAGCCCCAGCATTTT
>TRBJ1-3|TRBV11-2|NA|once
CASSLDSSSGNTIYF
TGTGCCAGCAGCTTAGACAGTAGCTCTGGAAACACCATATATTTT
>TRBJ1-1|TRBV20-1|NA|many
CSARSPTAEAFF
TGCAGTGCTAGATCGCCGACCGCTGAAGCTTTCTTT
>TRBJ1-6|TRBV5-1|TRBD1|many
CASSYTRQGNSPLHF
TGCGCCAGCAGCTACACCCGACAGGGGAATTCACCCCTCCACTTT
>TRBJ1-2|TRBV6-5|NA|many
CASSRDTGGYGYTF
TGTGCCAGCAGTCGGGACACCGGAGGGTATGGCTACACCTTC
>TRBJ2-3|TRBV6-1|NA|many
CASSEASRGTDTQYF
TGTGCCAGCAGTGAAGCAAGTCGGGGTACAGATACGCAGTATTTT
>TRBJ1-2|TRBV6-1|TRBD1|many
CASSEAIWTGVNGYTF
TGTGCCAGCAGTGAAGCTATCTGGACAGGAGTGAATGGCTACACCTTC
>TRBJ1-1|TRBV13|NA|NA
CASSLFGGSEGEAFF
TGTGCCAGCAGCTTATTCGGGGGAAGCGAAGGTGAAGCTTTCTTT
>TRBJ2-4|TRBV12-3/TRBV12-4|TRBD2|NA
CASRVGGLGNIQYF
TGTGCCAGCAGGGTTGGGGGACTAGGAAACATTCAGTACTTC
>TRBJ2-7|TRBV19|NA|many
CASSITGAGVTYEQYF
TGTGCCAGTAGTATAACTGGCGCAGGTGTCACATACGAGCAGTACTTC
>TRBJ2-5|TRBV20-1|NA|many
CSARVEVETQYF
TGCAGTGCTAGAGTTGAAGTAGAGACCCAGTACTTC
>TRBJ1-3|TRBV19|NA|many
CASRRTASGNTIYF
TGTGCCAGTCGCCGGACAGCGTCTGGAAACACCATATATTTT
>TRBJ1-3|TRBV6-2/TRBV6-3|NA|many
CASSRGGVSGGSGNTIYF
TGTGCCAGCAGTCGAGGGGGAGTTTCCGGGGGCTCTGGAAACACCATATATTTT
>TRBJ1-2|TRBV9|TRBD1|many
CASSVEGQGFYGYTF
TGTGCCAGCAGCGTAGAGGGACAGGGGTTCTATGGCTACACCTTC
>TRBJ2-7|TRBV25-1|NA|NA
CASSSRHPEQYF
TGTGCCAGCAGTAGTAGACACCCCGAGCAGTACTTC
>TRBJ2-4|TRBV4-1|NA|NA
CASSQDPVQGTLLNPAKNIQYF
TGCGCCAGCAGCCAAGATCCCGTACAGGGGACTCTCTTGAATCCAGCCAAAAACATTCAGTACTTC
>TRBJ2-7|TRBV30|TRBD1|once
CAWMRDRVYEQYF
TGTGCCTGGATGAGGGACAGGGTCTACGAGCAGTACTTC
>TRBJ2-5|TRBV2|NA|many
CASIRQGMQTQYF
TGTGCCAGCATCAGGCAGGGGATGCAGACCCAGTACTTC